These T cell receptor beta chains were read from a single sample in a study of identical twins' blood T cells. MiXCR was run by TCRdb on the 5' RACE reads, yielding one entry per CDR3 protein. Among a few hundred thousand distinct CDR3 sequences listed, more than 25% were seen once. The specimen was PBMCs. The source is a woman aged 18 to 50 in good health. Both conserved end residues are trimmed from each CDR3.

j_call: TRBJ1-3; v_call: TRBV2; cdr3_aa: ASSVFEGDTRSGNIIY
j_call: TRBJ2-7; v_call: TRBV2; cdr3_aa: ASRLVPGESSYEQY
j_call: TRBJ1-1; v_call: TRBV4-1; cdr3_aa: ASSQVGSGDTTEAF
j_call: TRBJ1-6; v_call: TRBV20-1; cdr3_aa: SAPYSPESSYNSPLH
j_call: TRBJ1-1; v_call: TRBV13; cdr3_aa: ASSLPEGGSEAF
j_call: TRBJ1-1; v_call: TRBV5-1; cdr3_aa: ASSLVDQWSAGEAF
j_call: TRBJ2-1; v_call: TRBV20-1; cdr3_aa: SAEVFYNEQF
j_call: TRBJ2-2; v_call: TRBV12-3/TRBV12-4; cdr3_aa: ASSFPSGSGTGELF
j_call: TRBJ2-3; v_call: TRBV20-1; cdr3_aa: SPRDESTDTQY
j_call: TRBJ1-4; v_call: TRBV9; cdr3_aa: ASSKRQFSNEKLF
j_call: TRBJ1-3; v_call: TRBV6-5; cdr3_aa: ASGRSLSGNTIY
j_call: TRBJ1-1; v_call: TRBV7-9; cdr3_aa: AGSLGGSGALNTEAF
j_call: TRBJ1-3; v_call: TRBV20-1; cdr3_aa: SAREPASGNTIY
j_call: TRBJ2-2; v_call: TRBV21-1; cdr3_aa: TSSKSGTSGRPDTGELF
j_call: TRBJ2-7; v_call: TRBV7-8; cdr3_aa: ASSLARFEQY
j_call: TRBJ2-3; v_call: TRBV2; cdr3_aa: ASSGRQGSTDTQY
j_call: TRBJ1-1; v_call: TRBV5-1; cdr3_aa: ASSLVSGTVTEAF
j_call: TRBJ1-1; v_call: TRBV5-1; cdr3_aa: ASSDDGLYTEAF
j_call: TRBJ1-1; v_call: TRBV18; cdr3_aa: ASSPPAETEAF
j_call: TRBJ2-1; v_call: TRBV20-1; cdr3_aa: SARAAALDEQF
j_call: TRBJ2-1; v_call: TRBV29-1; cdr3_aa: SVESPSGNEQF
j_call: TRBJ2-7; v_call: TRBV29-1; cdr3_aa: SVSRTGSEQY
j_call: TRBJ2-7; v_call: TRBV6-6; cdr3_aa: AGRGGSYEQY
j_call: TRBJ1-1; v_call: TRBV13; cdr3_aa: ASSSIQGIAEAF
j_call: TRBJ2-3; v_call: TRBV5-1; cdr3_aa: ASSLVQGMDTQY
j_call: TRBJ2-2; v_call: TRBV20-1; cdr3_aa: SARIGGATGELF
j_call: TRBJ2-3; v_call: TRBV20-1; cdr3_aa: SATRSQRTADTQY
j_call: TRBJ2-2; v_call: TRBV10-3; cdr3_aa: AMNAGQNTGELF
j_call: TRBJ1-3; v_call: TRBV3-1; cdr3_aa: ASNPGGTGNTIY
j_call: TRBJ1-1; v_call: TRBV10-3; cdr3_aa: AIGAFSGTEAF
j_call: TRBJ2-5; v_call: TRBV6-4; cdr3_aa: ASSALEETQY
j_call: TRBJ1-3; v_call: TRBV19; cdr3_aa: ASKVGSGNTIY
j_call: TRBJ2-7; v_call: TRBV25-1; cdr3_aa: ASRGSSYEQY
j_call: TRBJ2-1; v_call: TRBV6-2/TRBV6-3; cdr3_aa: ASSKTAYNEQF